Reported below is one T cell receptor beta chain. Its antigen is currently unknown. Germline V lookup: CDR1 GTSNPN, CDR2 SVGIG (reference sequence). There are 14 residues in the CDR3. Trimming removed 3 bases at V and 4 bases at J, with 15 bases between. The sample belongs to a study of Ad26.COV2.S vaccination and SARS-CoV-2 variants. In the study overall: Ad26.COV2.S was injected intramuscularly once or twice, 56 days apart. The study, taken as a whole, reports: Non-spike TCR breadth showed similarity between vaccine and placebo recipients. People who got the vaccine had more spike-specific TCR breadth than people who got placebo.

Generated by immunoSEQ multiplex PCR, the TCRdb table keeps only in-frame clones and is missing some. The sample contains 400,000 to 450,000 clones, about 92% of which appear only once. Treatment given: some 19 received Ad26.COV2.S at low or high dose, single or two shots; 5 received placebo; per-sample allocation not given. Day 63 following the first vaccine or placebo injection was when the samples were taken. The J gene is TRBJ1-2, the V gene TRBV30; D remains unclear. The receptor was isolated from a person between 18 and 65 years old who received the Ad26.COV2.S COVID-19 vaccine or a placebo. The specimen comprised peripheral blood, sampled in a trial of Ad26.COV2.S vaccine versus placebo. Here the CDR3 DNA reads TGTGCCTGGAGCGAGGCCAGGCGAATCTATGGCTACACCTTC. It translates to CAWSEARRIYGYTF.